This is a list of T cell receptor beta chains from one sample in a study of T cell repertoires in cytomegalovirus infection. TCRdb called the reads again in MiXCR, with one record for every CDR3 protein. The sample records 250,000 to 300,000 distinct CDR3 sequences, roughly a fifth being singletons. Antigens of these TCRs are unknown. The sample in question was cultured PBMCs, obtained from culture after CMV antigen stimulation. The receptors come from a human donor in good health (CMV status not recorded). Some clones in this sample may be carry-over from other donors' samples. Each CDR3 is given with its conserved first and last residue. Each record gives: D gene, J gene, V gene, CDR3 length, clone size, CDR3 DNA, CDR3 protein. The D gene is left open where the match is weak. For some rows the clone size is stated as once, few or many, or as a class when expanded; others skip it.

.,TRBJ2-1,TRBV7-2,12,many,TGTGCCAGCAGCTTGTCGGGATGGGAGCAGTTCTTC,CASSLSGWEQFF
.,TRBJ1-1,TRBV19,12,few,TGTGCCAGTAGTATACCTGGGGGAGAAGCTTTCTTT,CASSIPGGEAFF
TRBD1,TRBJ1-1,TRBV4-1,17,few,TGCGCCAGCAGCCACAACCCAATGACAGGGGACAACACTGAAGCTTTCTTT,CASSHNPMTGDNTEAFF
TRBD2,TRBJ2-5,TRBV7-2,16,many,TGTGCCAGCAGCTCATCTAGCGGGAGGCTTCAAGAGACCCAGTACTTC,CASSSSSGRLQETQYF
TRBD2,TRBJ2-1,TRBV7-2,15,many,TGTGCCAGCAGCCCCGCTAGCGGGAGGGGTAATGAGCAGTTCTTC,CASSPASGRGNEQFF
TRBD2,TRBJ2-1,TRBV27,18,.,TGTGCCAGCAGTTTCTTTGTAGGACTAGCGGGAGGCTACAATGAGCAGTTCTTC,CASSFFVGLAGGYNEQFF
.,TRBJ2-5,TRBV7-8,14,few,TGTGCCAGCAGCTTAGCGGGGCCTCCGGGGACCCAGTACTTC,CASSLAGPPGTQYF
.,TRBJ2-6,TRBV15,19,.,TGTGCCACCAGCAGAGATCTAGCAGGGAACCCCCCTGGGGCCAACGTCCTGACTTTC,CATSRDLAGNPPGANVLTF
TRBD2,TRBJ2-7,TRBV5-4,15,.,TGTGCCAGCAGCTCGAGCGGGATAGCGACCCACGAGCAGTACTTC,CASSSSGIATHEQYF
TRBD2,TRBJ2-1,TRBV11-2,16,.,TGTGCCAGCAGCTTAAGTAGGCTAGCGGGAGACAATGAGCAGTTCTTC,CASSLSRLAGDNEQFF
.,TRBJ2-1,TRBV5-4,15,once,TGTGCCAGCAACAGTGGGGGGGCGCGACACAATGAGCAGTTCTTC,CASNSGGARHNEQFF
.,TRBJ1-1,TRBV7-2,14,many,TGTGCCAGCAGCTCGATGATTAGAGCCGTAGAAGCTTTCTTT,CASSSMIRAVEAFF
TRBD1,TRBJ2-7,TRBV7-2,16,many,TGTGCCAGCAGCGCTGGAAACCGGGACAGGGGTTACGAGCAGTACTTC,CASSAGNRDRGYEQYF
.,TRBJ2-1,TRBV12-3/TRBV12-4,13,few,TGTGCCAGCAGTCGACTGACGGACAATGAGCAGTTCTTC,CASSRLTDNEQFF
.,TRBJ2-1,TRBV28,18,.,TGTGCCAGCAGTTTTGGAGACCCCGGATCGTTCTCCTACAATGAGCAGTTCTTC,CASSFGDPGSFSYNEQFF
.,TRBJ2-5,TRBV7-2,15,many,TGTGCCAGCAGCTTAGTGTCTAACAGGGAAGAGACCCAGTACTTC,CASSLVSNREETQYF
.,TRBJ2-7,TRBV6-5,15,few,TGTGCCAGCAGTTTTGACAGCCCCGGGGGCTACGAGCAGTACTTC,CASSFDSPGGYEQYF
.,TRBJ1-1,TRBV7-2,14,.,TGTGCCAGCAGCCCGTCTGGGGACGTGTTGGAAGCTTTCTTT,CASSPSGDVLEAFF
.,TRBJ2-2,TRBV20-1,12,once,TGCAGTGCTAGAGACCGAGCCGGGGAGCTGTTTTTT,CSARDRAGELFF
.,TRBJ2-4,TRBV29-1,13,.,TGCAGCGCCCACCGGAGAGGCGAAGACATTCAGTACTTC,CSAHRRGEDIQYF
TRBD2,TRBJ2-1,TRBV6-1,15,few,TGTGCCAGCACCTCACCCGCGGGAGTCACAGATGAGCAGTTCTTC,CASTSPAGVTDEQFF
.,TRBJ1-4,TRBV9,17,.,TGTGCCAGCAGCGTATCCTCCGTGGGCGTTTCTAATGAAAAACTGTTTTTT,CASSVSSVGVSNEKLFF
TRBD2,TRBJ2-1,TRBV5-4,15,many,TGTGCCAGCAGCGCAGGGACTAGCGAATGGAATGAGCAGTTCTTC,CASSAGTSEWNEQFF
.,TRBJ1-1,TRBV11-3,13,few,TGTGCCAGCAACAAGGAACCGAACACTGAAGCTTTCTTT,CASNKEPNTEAFF
.,TRBJ1-4,TRBV7-2,14,many,TGTGCCAGCAGCTCAGGGGAGGCTAATGAAAAACTGTTTTTT,CASSSGEANEKLFF
TRBD1,TRBJ1-5,TRBV7-2,16,many,TGTGCCAGCAGCTCCTACGACAGGGGGAGCAATCAGCCCCAGCATTTT,CASSSYDRGSNQPQHF
.,TRBJ2-3,TRBV7-2,14,many,TGTGCCAGCGCCCCAGGGAAGAGCACAGATACGCAGTATTTT,CASAPGKSTDTQYF
.,TRBJ2-1,TRBV19,16,.,TGTGCCAGTAGTAAAGGTGAGGAGCTCTTATACAATGAGCAGTTCTTC,CASSKGEELLYNEQFF
.,TRBJ2-7,TRBV6-2/TRBV6-3,15,many,TGTGCCAGCAGTTGGGACCGGGCGGCCTCCTACGAGCAGTACTTC,CASSWDRAASYEQYF
.,TRBJ1-1,TRBV10-3,13,few,TGTGCCAGACGACAGAGCTTGAACACTGAAGCTTTCTTT,CARRQSLNTEAFF
TRBD1,TRBJ1-2,TRBV12-5,16,.,TGTGCTAGTGGTTTGGTACAGGGGGGGGAGTACTATGGCTACACCTTC,CASGLVQGGEYYGYTF
.,TRBJ1-6,TRBV19,15,few,TGTGCCAGTAGGGACAGCCCTACCTTTAATTCACCCCTCCACTTT,CASRDSPTFNSPLHF
TRBD2,TRBJ2-7,TRBV20-1,13,few,TGCAGTGCTAGCGAGCGGGAGTTCTACGAGCAGTACTTC,CSASEREFYEQYF
.,TRBJ2-7,TRBV10-3,14,few,TGTGCCATCTTGGGGACCGGGACGTCCAGTGAGCAGTACTTC,CAILGTGTSSEQYF
.,TRBJ1-2,TRBV7-9,13,many,TGTGCCAGCAGCTTATCGACCGGCTATGGCTACACCTTC,CASSLSTGYGYTF
.,TRBJ2-3,TRBV7-2,12,many,TGTGCCAGCAGCCCTACCCCAGATACGCAGTATTTT,CASSPTPDTQYF
TRBD2,TRBJ2-7,TRBV7-2,15,many,TGTGCCAGCAGCTTAGGTCTCGGGACTAGCGACGAGCAGTACTTC,CASSLGLGTSDEQYF
TRBD2,TRBJ2-1,TRBV3-1,16,.,TGTGCCAGCAGCGGGAGGGACGCCCAGAGTCTTGATGAGCAGTTCTTC,CASSGRDAQSLDEQFF
.,TRBJ1-1,TRBV7-9,16,few,TGTGCCAGCAGCTCCCACGACAGAGCGATGAACACTGAAGCTTTCTTT,CASSSHDRAMNTEAFF
.,TRBJ1-2,TRBV12-3/TRBV12-4,15,many,TGTGCCAGCAGACCGATGGCTGGCAGAGACTATGGCTACACCTTC,CASRPMAGRDYGYTF
TRBD2,TRBJ2-5,TRBV12-3/TRBV12-4,15,few,TGTGCCAGCAGTTTTCCCGGGACTAGCAAAGAGACCCAGTACTTC,CASSFPGTSKETQYF